Here is one T cell receptor beta chain with its context. The data derive from a study of blood T cell repertoires in COVID-19. The overall study: Italy, Spain and the United States were the sources of the convalescent and acute COVID-19 samples. The analysed material was cDNA or gDNA that came from T cells, B-cell-depleted T cells, or PBMCs.

The CDR3 consists of 15 residues. V shed 0 bases and J shed 8 bases, with 14 bases lying between them. CDR1 is MGHRA, CDR2 YSYEKL, per germline. How the authors handled the data: For nucleated cells, counts were estimated from reference gene primer amplification. Assay used: immunoSEQ multiplex PCR; TCRdb lists only in-frame clones, some missing. V and J calls and clone size come straight from that table; D and trimming were deduced from the DNA. The sample holds a few hundred thousand clones, 86% seen once. The rearrangement joins TRBV4-1 to TRBJ2-1; the D is unclear. Input material: peripheral blood. This TCR came from a man aged 80 or over with acute or convalescent COVID-19. The CDR3 here is CASSQDEVVKDEQFF. CDR3 DNA sequence: TGCGCCAGCAGCCAAGATGAGGTTGTTAAGGATGAGCAGTTCTTC.